The rows below give T cell receptor beta chains drawn from one sample of a study of CD8 T cells in ankylosing spondylitis. TCRdb used MiXCR to reprocess the 5' RACE reads, holding one entry per CDR3 protein. Of fewer than 350,000 distinct CDR3 sequences detected, around a tenth appear once; the ten largest clones hold roughly 9%. Sequencing was performed on blood, either unsorted or a sorted T cell fraction (not recorded which). These receptors were obtained from a female donor with ankylosing spondylitis or in good health (not recorded which). The CDR3 runs from the conserved cysteine through the conserved F or W. D genes are given only for firm matches. Only some rows state a clone size, as once, few, many or a class for expanded clones.

clone_size	v_call	j_call	d_call	cdr3_nt	cdr3_aa
many	TRBV6-6	TRBJ2-3	-	TGTGCCAGCCGCGGGCTGAGCACAGATACGCAGTATTTT	CASRGLSTDTQYF
many	TRBV20-1	TRBJ2-3	TRBD2	TGCAGTGCTAGAGGCCCGACTAGCGGGAGGGCAGATACGCAGTATTTT	CSARGPTSGRADTQYF
many	TRBV18	TRBJ2-5	-	TGTGCCAGCTCACCTATATACCCGGCGGAGACCCAGTACTTC	CASSPIYPAETQYF
many	TRBV28	TRBJ1-2	-	TGTGCCAGCAGCCTCAGGGGCAAGGCTAACTATGGCTACACCTTC	CASSLRGKANYGYTF
many	TRBV5-6	TRBJ2-1	-	TGTGCCAGCAGCTTGGGGGGGGGCCCTCACAATGAGCAGTTCTTC	CASSLGGGPHNEQFF
many	TRBV6-1	TRBJ2-1	TRBD2	TGTGCCGCGGTAGGGAGGGCCTATAGCAATGAGCAGTTCTTC	CAAVGRAYSNEQFF
many	TRBV6-1	TRBJ2-2	-	TGTGCCAGCAGTAAACTGGGCAACACCGGGGAGCTGTTTTTT	CASSKLGNTGELFF
few	TRBV29-1	TRBJ1-2	TRBD1	TGCAGCGCCCAGACAGGGGAGAGCTATGGCTACACCTTC	CSAQTGESYGYTF
many	TRBV6-2/TRBV6-3	TRBJ1-5	TRBD1	TGTGCCAGCAAGAAGGGGGCGGTTAGCAATCAGCCCCAGCATTTT	CASKKGAVSNQPQHF
many	TRBV7-6	TRBJ2-7	-	TGTGCCAGCAGCCGGACGGATTCCTACGAGCAGTACTTC	CASSRTDSYEQYF
few	TRBV5-1	TRBJ1-2	-	TGCGCCAGCCACCTAGGGGGTGGGAACTATGGCTACACCTTC	CASHLGGGNYGYTF
many	TRBV9	TRBJ1-2	-	TGTGCCAGCAGCGTATCGACAACCCAAGCGGGGGGCTACACCTTC	CASSVSTTQAGGYTF
many	TRBV7-9	TRBJ2-7	TRBD2	TGTGCCAGCAGCTTAGCTTCGGGAGGAATTGTGTACGAGCAGTACTTC	CASSLASGGIVYEQYF
many	TRBV15	TRBJ2-1	TRBD2	TGTGCCACCAGCGGCGTAGCGGGGGCGTACAATGAGCAGTTCTTC	CATSGVAGAYNEQFF
few	TRBV4-1	TRBJ2-1	TRBD2	TGCGCCAGCAGCCAAGGGCTAGCGGGGGGGCCCTACAATGAGCAGTTCTTC	CASSQGLAGGPYNEQFF
few	TRBV3-1	TRBJ1-4	-	TGTGCCAGCAGCCAAGATCCGCTCAATGAAAAACTGTTTTTT	CASSQDPLNEKLFF
-	TRBV18	TRBJ1-4	TRBD1	TGTGCCAGCTCCCCGGACAGGGTCGAAAAACTGTTTTTT	CASSPDRVEKLFF
-	TRBV20-1	TRBJ2-7	-	TGCAGTGCTAGTGTTCCTCCAGGGACCTACGAGCAGTACTTC	CSASVPPGTYEQYF
many	TRBV20-1	TRBJ2-5	TRBD2	TGCAGTGCTAGAGGGGGACTAGCGGAACAAGAGACCCAGTACTTC	CSARGGLAEQETQYF
few	TRBV12-3/TRBV12-4	TRBJ2-7	TRBD2	TGTGCCAGCAGCCCGGGACTAGCGGGACAGTACTTC	CASSPGLAGQYF
-	TRBV11-1	TRBJ2-1	-	TGTGCCAGCAGCTTACGCCCCCGGGCCCTATTCGCTTACAATGAGCAGTTCTTC	CASSLRPRALFAYNEQFF
many	TRBV19	TRBJ1-5	-	TGTGCCAGTAAGCCCGGGATGGCGTATAGCAATCAGCCCCAGCATTTT	CASKPGMAYSNQPQHF
many	TRBV20-1	TRBJ2-5	-	TGCAGTGCCCCGAATGGGGTACAAGAGACCCAGTACTTC	CSAPNGVQETQYF